Presented here are 20 T cell receptor beta chains from one specimen sequenced in a study of shared clonotypes between healthy human individuals. Clones were sequenced by immunoSEQ multiplex PCR, and TCRdb holds only the in-frame ones, with some missing. The sample lists some 2,100,000 clones, around 95% seen once, with roughly 0.13% in the top ten. What was sequenced was naive CD4+ T cells sorted from blood. Subset denoted: CD45RA+ positively selected. The receptors were sampled from a man between 18 and 29 years old in good health.

The chain has TRBV19 and TRBJ2-1; D is uncertain. Trimming pared 7 bases from V and 5 bases from J, leaving 15 bases between. Looked up from germline, CDR1 is LNHDA and CDR2 is SQIVND (reference sequence). The CDR3 covers 14 residues. For the CDR3, the DNA is TGTGCCAGTAATCCCCTTCCGGAAAACAATGAGCAGTTCTTC. Encoded protein: CASNPLPENNEQFF.

The chain couples TRBV4-3 to TRBJ2-5; TRBD2 agrees at 10 bases. The germline V gene has CDR1 LGHNA and CDR2 YSLEER. Unmatched junction bases numbered 6, after V lost 0 bases and J lost 5 bases. The CDR3 runs to 16 residues. DNA of the CDR3: TGCGCCAGCAGCCAAGAGACTAGCGGGTCCGTCGAGACCCAGTACTTC. Translation gives CASSQETSGSVETQYF.

This CDR3 reads CASSLYTGANYGYTF. For the CDR3, the DNA is TGTGCCAGCAGTTTATACACGGGGGCCAACTATGGCTACACCTTC. V is TRBV27 and J is TRBJ1-2; maybe TRBD1 (6 bases). Germline V CDR1 and CDR2: MNHEY, SMNVEV (reference sequence). The CDR3 loop spans 15 amino acids. The V end was cut by 1 base, the J end by 2 bases, with 11 bases between.

The chain links TRBV6-6 to TRBJ1-2, with 9 bases matching TRBD1. Unmatched junction bases numbered 7, after V lost 5 bases and J lost 6 bases. CDR1 and CDR2 from the germline V gene are MNHNY and SVGAGI (reference sequence). The length of the CDR3 is 14 residues. The DNA of the CDR3 is TGTGCCAGCAGTCCCTCCGACAGGGGGGATGGCTACACCTTC. This sequence encodes CASSPSDRGDGYTF.

This chain links TRBV4-1 with TRBJ1-2, with D perhaps matching TRBD1 (6 bases). From germline, CDR1 is MGHRA and CDR2 YSYEKL. This CDR3 region has 14 residues. The ends were cut back, 3 bases at V and 8 bases at J, with 16 bases in the middle. The CDR3 sequence is CASSQIQGTGGYTF. As DNA, the CDR3 is TGCGCCAGCAGCCAGATACAGGGCACGGGCGGCTACACCTTC.

This sequence joins TRBV11-2 and TRBJ1-5, with D possibly TRBD1 on 6 matching bases. Trimming removed 5 bases from V and 6 bases from J, with 17 bases in between. The germline V gene encodes CDR1 SGHAT and CDR2 FQNNGV. The CDR3 consists of 15 residues. The CDR3 loop is CASSLSQGASQPQHF. The CDR3 DNA is TGTGCCAGCAGCCTCTCACAGGGTGCTAGTCAGCCCCAGCATTTT.

The CDR3 nucleotides are TGTGCCAGCAGTCCCGGAGGGGGTGACAAAAACATTCAGTACTTC. Its translation is CASSPGGGDKNIQYF. This chain joins TRBV6-5 and TRBJ2-4, with D possibly being TRBD1 or TRBD2 (6 bases each). This CDR3 region has 15 residues. The germline gives CDR1 MNHEY, CDR2 SVGAGI. V lost 5 bases, J lost 3 bases, and 14 bases lay in between.

The rearrangement uses TRBV5-6 and TRBJ1-1; D not certain. This CDR3 contains 13 residues. V lost 0 bases and J lost 0, with 3 bases in between. Germline-derived CDR1 and CDR2 are SGHDT and YYEEEE. DNA of the CDR3: TGTGCCAGCAGCTTGGACTTGAACACTGAAGCTTTCTTT. Translated, it gives CASSLDLNTEAFF. Variable domain in full (rest from reference TRBV5-6 and TRBJ1-1): DAGVTQSPTHLIKTRGQQVTLRCSPKSGHDTVSWYQQALGQGPQFIFQYYEEEERQRGNFPDRFSGHQFPNYSSELNVNALLLGDSALYLCASSLDLNTEAFFGQGTRLTVV.

This clone was recorded only once. One end of the junction fails to match germline, which may point to a read error. The genes are TRBV30 and TRBJ2-7; D remains ambiguous. The CDR3 has 11 amino acids. Germline-derived CDR1 and CDR2 are GTSNPN and SVGIG (reference sequence). The CDR3 DNA reads TGTACCTGGAGTGGCCTCTACGAGCAGTACTTC. Residues: CTWSGLYEQYF.

V is TRBV14 and J is TRBJ2-2; D gene unclear. Germline-derived CDR1 and CDR2 are SGHDN and FVKESK. V was cut by 5 bases and J by 2 bases, with 9 bases left in between. The CDR3 covers 14 residues. This CDR3 is CASSGSANTGELFF. The CDR3 DNA reads TGTGCCAGCAGCGGCAGCGCAAACACCGGGGAGCTGTTTTTT. The variable domain in full, completed from reference TRBV14 and TRBJ2-2, reads EAGVTQFPSHSVIEKGQTVTLRCDPISGHDNLYWYRRVMGKEIKFLLHFVKESKQDESGMPNNRFLAERTGGTYSTLKVQPAELEDSGVYFCASSGSANTGELFFGEGSRLTVL.

A remark on this clone: Other DNA sequences within the sample encode an identical CDR3. This sequence joins TRBV6-5 and TRBJ2-1, with 8 bases that match TRBD2. The CDR3 totals 15 residues. The J segment lost 0 bases and the V segment lost 6 bases, leaving 4 bases of the junction unmatched. Germline V gene lookup returns CDR1 MNHEY and CDR2 SVGAGI. Here the CDR3 DNA reads TGTGCCAGCAGCCGCAGCGGGAGCTCCTACAATGAGCAGTTCTTC. Translating gives CASSRSGSSYNEQFF.

V is TRBV5-1 and J is TRBJ2-3; 10 nucleotides agree with TRBD1. V trimming: 1 base; J trimming: 4 bases; junction bases outside the gene matches: 12. The CDR3 has 18 residues. In germline, CDR1 is SGHRS, CDR2 YFSETQ. The CDR3 sequence is CASSLSPTGTGEADTQYF. In nucleotides, the CDR3 is TGCGCCAGCAGCTTGTCACCGACCGGGACAGGGGAGGCAGATACGCAGTATTTT. Variable domain in full (rest from reference TRBV5-1 and TRBJ2-3): KAGVTQTPRYLIKTRGQQVTLSCSPISGHRSVSWYQQTPGQGLQFLFEYFSETQRNKGNFPGRFSGRQFSNSRSEMNVSTLELGDSALYLCASSLSPTGTGEADTQYFGPGTRLTVL.

V gene TRBV18 combines with J gene TRBJ2-3, with D perhaps TRBD1 (6 bases). The germline V and J ends were trimmed by 8 bases and 2 bases, with 14 bases remaining between them. The CDR3 extends over 14 amino acids. Looked up from germline, CDR1 is KGHSH and CDR2 is LQKENI. DNA of the CDR3: TGTGCCAGCGAAACAGGGACACACACAGATACGCAGTATTTT. Residues: CASETGTHTDTQYF. The full variable domain, in which reference TRBV18 and TRBJ2-3 provide the parts outside the CDR3, is NAGVMQNPRHLVRRRGQEARLRCSPMKGHSHVYWYRQLPEEGLKFMVYLQKENIIDESGMPKERFSAEFPKEGPSILRIQQVVRGDSAAYFCASETGTHTDTQYFGPGTRLTVL.

The CDR3 loop is CASSLGSLIWGYEQYF. CDR3 in DNA: TGTGCCAGCAGCTTAGGGTCCTTAATTTGGGGCTACGAGCAGTACTTC. The chain employs TRBV7-9 and TRBJ2-7; D not resolved. CDR3 length: 16 residues. Germline V gene sequence: CDR1 SEHNR, CDR2 FQNEAQ (reference sequence). V was shortened by 1 base and J by 3 bases, with 16 bases between the two germline ends.

This chain links TRBV29-1 with TRBJ1-1; tentative D call: TRBD1 (6 bases). The ends were cut back, 6 bases at V and 9 bases at J, with 14 bases in the middle. The CDR3 has 11 residues. Germline-derived CDR1 and CDR2 are SQVTM and ANQGSEA. For the CDR3, the DNA is TGCAGCGTGGGAAATACAGGGAAAGCTTTCTTT. Protein sequence: CSVGNTGKAFF.

This sequence joins TRBV19 and TRBJ2-7; unclear D gene. This CDR3 region has 12 residues. V was cut by 5 bases and J by 3 bases, with 8 bases left in between. The germline gives CDR1 LNHDA, CDR2 SQIVND (reference sequence). CDR3 nucleotides: TGTGCCAGTAGTCTGTCCAACTACGAGCAGTACTTC. Protein sequence: CASSLSNYEQYF.

J is TRBJ1-3 and V is TRBV18, with a tentative D call TRBD1 (6 bases). V dropped 0 bases and J dropped 2 bases, with 11 bases sitting between them. The CDR3 covers 16 residues. The V gene's germline CDR1 is KGHSH and CDR2 LQKENI. CDR3 in DNA: TGTGCCAGCTCACCACCAGACAGGAGAACTGGAAACACCATATATTTT. It codes for CASSPPDRRTGNTIYF.

The chain uses TRBV30 and TRBJ2-3; 8 nucleotides line up with TRBD1. This CDR3 is built from 16 residues. Unmatched junction bases numbered 9, after V lost 3 bases and J lost 1 base. Germline lookup yields CDR1 GTSNPN and CDR2 SVGIG (reference sequence). The CDR3 here is CAWRRRTGSRTDTQYF. DNA of the CDR3: TGTGCCTGGAGAAGAAGGACAGGGAGCCGCACAGATACGCAGTATTTT.

The rearrangement uses TRBV5-1 and TRBJ2-3; TRBD2 might be the D (6 bases). Trimming left V 5 bases short and J 6 bases short, with 13 bases between. CDR1 SGHRS and CDR2 YFSETQ come from the germline V gene. This CDR3 contains 13 residues. The CDR3 loop is CASSPGVTDTQYF. Here the CDR3 DNA reads TGCGCCAGCAGTCCGGGGGTCACGGATACGCAGTATTTT.

This clone was counted only a few times. This chain links TRBV30 with TRBJ1-5; D is ambiguous. V dropped 3 bases and J dropped 0 bases, with 15 bases sitting between them. This CDR3 contains 16 residues. Germline CDR1 is GTSNPN and CDR2 is SVGIG (reference sequence). The CDR3 protein is CAWSPDGTVSNQPQHF. The CDR3 nucleotides are TGTGCCTGGAGCCCCGATGGCACTGTTAGCAATCAGCCCCAGCATTTT.